This T cell receptor (beta chain) was recovered during a study of cytomegalovirus exposure and HLA in healthy donors. This CDR3 spans 17 amino acids. Unmatched junction bases numbered 9, after V lost 8 bases and J lost 1 base. From germline, CDR1 is MDHEN and CDR2 SYDVKM. Amplification used 60 Vbeta primers and 13 Jbeta primers. Here immunoSEQ multiplex PCR was the method, and the copy in TCRdb shows in-frame clones only, minus some. The sample holds about 250,000 clones; 80% are singletons and the top ten take about 0.3%. Points on this clone: What it binds is not known. Additional DNA sequences in this sample encode the identical CDR3.

Study results and limitations: V- and J-gene trimming in TCR beta was tied to a missense DCLRE1C variant by an analysis performed later.

The clonotype comes from a girl aged 2-10 years in good health and CMV-seronegative. The sequenced sample was PBMCs. The chain recombines TRBV28 with TRBJ2-1, with 12 nucleotides matching TRBD2. The CDR3 DNA is TGTGCCAGCCGGGGGCTAGCGGGGGGGCGATCCTACAATGAGCAGTTCTTC. As protein: CASRGLAGGRSYNEQFF.